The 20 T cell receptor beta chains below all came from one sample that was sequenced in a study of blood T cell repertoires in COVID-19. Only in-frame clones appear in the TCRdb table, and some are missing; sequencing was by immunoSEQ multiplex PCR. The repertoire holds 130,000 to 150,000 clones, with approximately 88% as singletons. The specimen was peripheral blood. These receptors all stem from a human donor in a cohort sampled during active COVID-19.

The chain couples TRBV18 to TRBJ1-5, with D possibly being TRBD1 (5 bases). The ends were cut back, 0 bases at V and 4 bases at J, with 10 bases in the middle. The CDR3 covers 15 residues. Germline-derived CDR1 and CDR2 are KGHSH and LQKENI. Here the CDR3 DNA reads TGTGCCAGCTCACCACCGGGGCAGGGTAATCAGCCCCAGCATTTT. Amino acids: CASSPPGQGNQPQHF.

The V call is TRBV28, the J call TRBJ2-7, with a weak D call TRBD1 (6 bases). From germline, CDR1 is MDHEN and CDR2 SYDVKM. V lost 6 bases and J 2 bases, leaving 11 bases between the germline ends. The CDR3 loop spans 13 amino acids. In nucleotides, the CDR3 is TGTGCCAGCAGGCCACAGGGTACCTACGAGCAGTACTTC. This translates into CASRPQGTYEQYF.

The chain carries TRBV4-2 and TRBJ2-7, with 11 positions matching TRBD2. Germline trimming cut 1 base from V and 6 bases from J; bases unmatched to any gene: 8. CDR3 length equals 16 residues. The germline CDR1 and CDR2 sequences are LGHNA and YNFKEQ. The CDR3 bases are TGTGCCAGCAGCCAAGGACCGACTAGCGGGGACCCCGAGCAGTACTTC. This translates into CASSQGPTSGDPEQYF.

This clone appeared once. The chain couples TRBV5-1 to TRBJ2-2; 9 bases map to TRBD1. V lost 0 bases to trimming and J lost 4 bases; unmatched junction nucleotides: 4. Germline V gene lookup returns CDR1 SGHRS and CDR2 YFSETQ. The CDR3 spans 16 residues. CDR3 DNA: TGCGCCAGCAGCTTGGCCGGGACAGGGAGCACCGGGGAGCTGTTTTTT. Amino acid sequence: CASSLAGTGSTGELFF.

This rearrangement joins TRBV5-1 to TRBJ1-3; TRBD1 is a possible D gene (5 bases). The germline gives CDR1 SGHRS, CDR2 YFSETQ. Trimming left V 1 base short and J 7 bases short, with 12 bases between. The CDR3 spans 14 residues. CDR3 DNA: TGCGCCAGCAGCTTGAAAGGGGAGGAGAACACCATATATTTT. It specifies CASSLKGEENTIYF. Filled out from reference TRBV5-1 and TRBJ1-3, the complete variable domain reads KAGVTQTPRYLIKTRGQQVTLSCSPISGHRSVSWYQQTPGQGLQFLFEYFSETQRNKGNFPGRFSGRQFSNSRSEMNVSTLELGDSALYLCASSLKGEENTIYFGEGSWLTVV.

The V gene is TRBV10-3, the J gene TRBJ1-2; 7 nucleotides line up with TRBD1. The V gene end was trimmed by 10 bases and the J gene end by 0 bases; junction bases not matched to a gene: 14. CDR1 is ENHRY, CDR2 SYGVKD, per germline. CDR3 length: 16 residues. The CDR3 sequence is CATVRDSASTNYGYTF. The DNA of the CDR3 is TGTGCCACCGTAAGGGACAGCGCTTCGACTAACTATGGCTACACCTTC.

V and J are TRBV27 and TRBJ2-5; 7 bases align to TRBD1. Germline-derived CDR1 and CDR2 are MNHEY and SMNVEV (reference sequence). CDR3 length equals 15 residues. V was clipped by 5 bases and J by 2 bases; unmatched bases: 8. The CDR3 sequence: CASSALAGGQETQYF. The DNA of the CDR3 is TGTGCCAGCAGTGCCCTGGCAGGGGGACAAGAGACCCAGTACTTC.

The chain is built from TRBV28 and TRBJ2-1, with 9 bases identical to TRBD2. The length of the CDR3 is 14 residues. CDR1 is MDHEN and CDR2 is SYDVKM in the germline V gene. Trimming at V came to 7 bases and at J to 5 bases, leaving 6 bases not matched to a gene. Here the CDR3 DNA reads TGTGCCAGCAACGCGGGAGGGGGGGACAATGAGCAGTTCTTC. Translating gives CASNAGGGDNEQFF.

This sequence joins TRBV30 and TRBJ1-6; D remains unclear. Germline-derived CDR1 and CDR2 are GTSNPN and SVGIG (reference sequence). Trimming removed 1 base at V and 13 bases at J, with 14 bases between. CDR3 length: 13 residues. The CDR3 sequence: CAWSAEGGSPLHF. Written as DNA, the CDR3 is TGTGCCTGGAGTGCGGAGGGAGGTAGTCCCCTCCACTTT.

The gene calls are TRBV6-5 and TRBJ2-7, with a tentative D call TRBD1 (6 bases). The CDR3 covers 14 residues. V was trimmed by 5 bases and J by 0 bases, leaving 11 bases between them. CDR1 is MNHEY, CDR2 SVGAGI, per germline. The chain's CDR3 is CASSQGQNSYEQYV. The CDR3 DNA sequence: TGTGCCAGCAGTCAGGGGCAAAACTCCTACGAGCAGTACGTC.

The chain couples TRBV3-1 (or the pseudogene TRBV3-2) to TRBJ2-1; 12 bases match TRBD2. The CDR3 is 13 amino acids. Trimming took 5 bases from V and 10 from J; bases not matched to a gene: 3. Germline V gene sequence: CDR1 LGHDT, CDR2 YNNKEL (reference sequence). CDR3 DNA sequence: TGTGCCAGCAGCGGGCTAGCGGGGGGGGAGCAGTTCTTC. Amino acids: CASSGLAGGEQFF.

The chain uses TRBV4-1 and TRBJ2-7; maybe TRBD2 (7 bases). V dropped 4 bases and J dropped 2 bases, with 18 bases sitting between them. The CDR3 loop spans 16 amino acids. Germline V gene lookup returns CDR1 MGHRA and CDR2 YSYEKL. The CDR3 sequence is CASSPLGRGSTYEQYV. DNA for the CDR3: TGCGCCAGCAGCCCCCTTGGGAGGGGGTCTACCTACGAGCAGTACGTC.

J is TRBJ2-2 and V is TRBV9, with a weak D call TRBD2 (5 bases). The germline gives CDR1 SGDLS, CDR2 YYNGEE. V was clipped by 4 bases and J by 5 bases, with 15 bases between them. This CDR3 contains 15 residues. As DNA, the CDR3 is TGTGCCAGCAGCCCCCGGTCATCGGGGACCGGGGAGCTGTTTTTT. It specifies CASSPRSSGTGELFF.

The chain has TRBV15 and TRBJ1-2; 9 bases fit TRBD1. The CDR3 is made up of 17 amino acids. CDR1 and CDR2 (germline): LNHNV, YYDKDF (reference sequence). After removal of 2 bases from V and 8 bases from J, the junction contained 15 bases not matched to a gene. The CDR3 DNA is TGTGCCACCAGCAGATTGACAGGGCCGGGACAGGGCCGAGGCTACACCTTC. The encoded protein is CATSRLTGPGQGRGYTF.

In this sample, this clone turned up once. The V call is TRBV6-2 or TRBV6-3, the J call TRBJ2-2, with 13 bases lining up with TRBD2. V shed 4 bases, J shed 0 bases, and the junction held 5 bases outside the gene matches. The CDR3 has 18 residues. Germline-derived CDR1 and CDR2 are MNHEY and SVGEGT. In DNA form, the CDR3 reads TGTGCCAGCAGTTTTCGGACTAGCGGGGGAGCGAACACCGGGGAGCTGTTTTTT. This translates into CASSFRTSGGANTGELFF.

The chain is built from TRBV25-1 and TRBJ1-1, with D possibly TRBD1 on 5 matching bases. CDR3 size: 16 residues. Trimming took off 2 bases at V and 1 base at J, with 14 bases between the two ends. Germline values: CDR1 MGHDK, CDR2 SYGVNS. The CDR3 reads CASSEGAWGGNTEAFF. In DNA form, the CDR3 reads TGTGCCAGCAGTGAAGGGGCATGGGGGGGGAACACTGAAGCTTTCTTT.

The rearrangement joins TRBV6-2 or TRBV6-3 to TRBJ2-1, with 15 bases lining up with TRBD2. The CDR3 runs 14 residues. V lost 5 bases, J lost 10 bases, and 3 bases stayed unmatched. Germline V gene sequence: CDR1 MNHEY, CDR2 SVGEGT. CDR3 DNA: TGTGCCAGCAGTACAGGGACTAGCGGGAGGGAGCAGTTCTTC. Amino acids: CASSTGTSGREQFF.

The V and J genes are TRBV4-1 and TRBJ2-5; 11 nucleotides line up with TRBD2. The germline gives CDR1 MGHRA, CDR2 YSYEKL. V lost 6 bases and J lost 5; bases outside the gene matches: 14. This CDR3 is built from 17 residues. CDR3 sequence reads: CASSRSSSGGVGETQYF. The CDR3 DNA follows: TGCGCCAGCAGTCGCTCAAGTAGCGGGGGGGTCGGTGAGACCCAGTACTTC.

In DNA form, the CDR3 reads TGTGCCAGCAGGGTTCAGGGCCCCCCAGATACGCAGTATTTT. Translation: CASRVQGPPDTQYF. The chain is built from TRBV2 and TRBJ2-3; D may be TRBD1 (5 bases). Between the trimmed V and J ends, which lost 6 bases and 4 bases, there was a span of 14 bases. The germline V gene encodes CDR1 SNHLY and CDR2 FYNNEI. This CDR3 is 14 amino acids long.

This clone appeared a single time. In DNA form, the CDR3 reads TGCGCCAGCAGCTGGGGGAGGGACGGAGATACGCAGTATTTT. Its translation: CASSWGRDGDTQYF. The chain carries TRBV5-1 and TRBJ2-3, with 7 bases aligning to TRBD2. CDR3 length equals 14 residues. Germline trimming cut 3 bases from V and 5 bases from J; bases unmatched to any gene: 6. CDR1 is SGHRS and CDR2 is YFSETQ in the germline V gene.